Each of the 28 T cell receptor beta chains below was sequenced from the same sample in a study of spatial heterogeneity in lung cancer. As for time point: sample taken at primary tumor resection. TCRdb reanalysed the 5' RACE reads using MiXCR and keeps one entry per CDR3 protein. The table has about 9,600 distinct CDR3 sequences, 8% to 9.5% seen once. Findings and caveats of the study: One measure, the expanded intratumoral alpha and beta TCR count, tracked tumor mutation counts.

These receptors' antigens are unknown. This material consisted of lung tumor tissue, taken at surgery. All receptors come from a female donor with early-stage non-small cell lung cancer.

This clonotype came up a few times. The rearrangement uses TRBV19 and TRBJ1-1; D ambiguous. The germline CDR1 and CDR2 sequences are LNHDA and SQIVND (reference sequence). V lost 11 bases and J lost 4, with 14 bases in between. The CDR3 runs to 12 residues. CDR3 loop: CASSRWGTEAFF. CDR3 coding DNA: TGTGCCTCCTCCCGGTGGGGCACTGAAGCTTTCTTT.

This clonotype was detected ten times or more. The rearrangement uses TRBV20-1 and TRBJ1-4; D is perhaps TRBD1 (5 bases). Germline V gene data show CDR1 as DFQATT and CDR2 as SNEGSKA (reference sequence). The CDR3 is 13 amino acids. Between the trimmed V and J ends, which lost 5 bases and 1 base, there was a span of 8 bases. This chain's CDR3 is CSAARGTNEKLFF. CDR3 bases: TGCAGTGCTGCGAGGGGAACTAATGAAAAACTGTTTTTT.

The rearrangement uses TRBV7-9 and TRBJ2-7; TRBD1 might be the D (6 bases). Germline loops: CDR1 SEHNR, CDR2 FQNEAQ (reference sequence). Trimming left V 5 bases short and J 5 bases short, with 13 bases between. The CDR3 covers 13 residues. The CDR3 here is CASSPGQSHEQYF. CDR3 bases: TGTGCCAGCAGCCCCGGACAGTCGCACGAGCAGTACTTC.

The chain recombines TRBV7-9 with TRBJ2-3; 12 bases match TRBD1. CDR1 is SEHNR and CDR2 is FQNEAQ in the germline V gene (reference sequence). V lost 1 base and J lost 9; bases outside the gene matches: 2. The CDR3 loop spans 14 amino acids. In DNA, the CDR3 is TGTGCCAGCAGCTTAGTGGGACAGGGGGCAACGCAGTATTTT. It codes for CASSLVGQGATQYF.

This clonotype showed up many times. In DNA form, the CDR3 reads TGTGCCAGCAGCTTAGGACTAGCCACAGATACGCAGTATTTT. Translation gives CASSLGLATDTQYF. The V and J genes are TRBV7-2 and TRBJ2-3; 7 bases align to TRBD2. The CDR3 is 14 residues long. The ends lost 1 base at V and 2 bases at J; junction bases unmatched: 0. Germline V lookup: CDR1 SGHTA, CDR2 FQGNSA.

This clonotype counts as medium-sized. This chain joins TRBV6-6 and TRBJ1-1, with TRBD1 as a possible D gene (5 bases). V was cut by 6 bases and J by 3 bases, with 17 bases left in between. This CDR3 is built from 15 residues. CDR1 is MNHNY and CDR2 is SVGAGI in the germline V gene (reference sequence). The CDR3 is CASSSGQGGYTEAFF. The DNA of the CDR3 is TGTGCCAGCAGCTCGGGGCAGGGAGGTTACACTGAAGCTTTCTTT.

The sample holds many counts of this clonotype. The chain employs TRBV7-2 and TRBJ2-3, with a weak D call TRBD1 (6 bases). The CDR3 has 17 residues. Per the germline V gene, CDR1 is SGHTA and CDR2 is FQGNSA. Trimming removed 5 bases at V and 0 bases at J, with 18 bases between. CDR3 sequence: CASSLVVTGASTDTQYF. The CDR3 DNA reads as TGTGCCAGCAGCCTAGTCGTGACAGGAGCTAGCACAGATACGCAGTATTTT.

This clonotype was seen a few times. This sequence joins TRBV2 and TRBJ2-5, with D perhaps TRBD2 (6 bases). The CDR3 spans 12 residues. The V end lost 8 bases, the J end lost 5 bases, and 12 bases lay between the germline ends. Germline-derived CDR1 and CDR2 are SNHLY and FYNNEI. CDR3 sequence: CASADYGETQYF. CDR3 DNA sequence: TGTGCCAGCGCGGACTACGGGGAGACCCAGTACTTC.

Only a few counts were recorded for this clonotype. The V gene is TRBV5-4, the J gene TRBJ2-5; D unclear. Trimming stripped 2 bases from V and 5 bases from J, with 10 bases between. Germline V gene lookup returns CDR1 SGHNT and CDR2 YYREEE (reference sequence). The CDR3 runs to 13 residues. The CDR3, as DNA: TGTGCCAGCAGCTTTTACAAGTTGGAGACCCAGTACTTC. This translates into CASSFYKLETQYF.

This clonotype was counted only a few times. The chain recombines TRBV29-1 with TRBJ2-5, with D perhaps assigned TRBD1 or TRBD2 (5 bases each). The germline V gene has CDR1 SQVTM and CDR2 ANQGSEA. The CDR3 runs to 11 residues. V lost 4 bases, J lost 5 bases, and 8 bases lay in between. The CDR3 DNA sequence: TGCAGCGTTGGAGGGACCGAGACCCAGTACTTC. This translates into CSVGGTETQYF.

V and J are TRBV4-1 and TRBJ2-3; 8 bases are a match to TRBD1. Losses at the gene ends were 2 bases for V and 4 bases for J; bases not matched to a gene: 8. CDR1 is MGHRA, CDR2 YSYEKL, per germline. The CDR3 has 16 amino acids. In DNA form, the CDR3 reads TGCGCCAGCAGCCAATTTGGACAGGGAGGACCAGATACGCAGTATTTT. This codes for CASSQFGQGGPDTQYF.

At least ten counts were recorded for this clonotype. The chain uses TRBV11-2 and TRBJ2-2, with D possibly matching TRBD2 (6 bases). Germline V gives CDR1 SGHAT, CDR2 FQNNGV. Deletions cut 0 bases from V and 6 bases from J, with 11 bases between. The CDR3 sequence is 15 residues long. CDR3 nucleotide sequence: TGTGCCAGCAGCTTAGATAGCGGTACACCCGGGGAGCTGTTTTTT. Protein: CASSLDSGTPGELFF.

The rearrangement links TRBV4-2 to TRBJ2-3; no clear D. The V end lost 1 base, the J end lost 4 bases, and 12 bases lay between the germline ends. The CDR3 covers 15 residues. Per the germline V gene, CDR1 is LGHNA and CDR2 is YNFKEQ. The CDR3 nucleotides read TGTGCCAGCAGCCAAGTTCTAGGGCCCTCAGATACGCAGTATTTT. Translation gives CASSQVLGPSDTQYF.

This clonotype was recorded at least ten times. DNA of the CDR3: TGTGCCAGCAGCCAAGGACAGGGGGCTAAGGGGGAGACCCAGTACTTC. As protein: CASSQGQGAKGETQYF. V usage is TRBV3-1 and J usage is TRBJ2-5; TRBD1 matches at 10 bases. The CDR3 is made up of 16 amino acids. The V segment lost 1 base and the J segment 5 bases; nucleotides outside the gene matches: 7. Germline V CDR1 and CDR2: LGHDT, YNNKEL (reference sequence).

The chain uses TRBV29-1 and TRBJ2-3, with 15 bases identical to TRBD2. The length of the CDR3 is 15 residues. The V and J ends lost 4 bases and 8 bases, in that order; junction bases with no gene match: 7. Germline V gene data show CDR1 as SQVTM and CDR2 as ANQGSEA. In DNA form, the CDR3 reads TGCAGCGTTGTGGGACTAGCGGGGGGCCTCGGTACGCAGTATTTT. Translated: CSVVGLAGGLGTQYF.

This clonotype was counted ten times or more. V usage is TRBV12-3 or TRBV12-4 and J usage is TRBJ1-6; TRBD1 is a possible D gene (5 bases). The CDR3 contains 14 residues. V shed 8 bases and J shed 5 bases, with 13 bases lying between them. The CDR3 reads CASQVRGNNSPLHF. The CDR3 DNA is TGTGCCAGCCAGGTCCGGGGGAATAATTCACCCCTCCACTTT.

As for this clonotype: No DNA is shown, since the ends of the CDR3 on it are uncertain; the CDR3 is the one TCRdb lists. V gene TRBV28 combines with J gene TRBJ1-3; the D segment call TRBD1 is taken from the table without a DNA check. CDR1 is MDHEN and CDR2 is SYDVKM in the germline V gene. The CDR3 is 14 amino acids long, termini counted. The CDR3 is CASSPGGLETPYIF.

This clonotype was seen repeatedly, ten times or more. The chain links TRBV28 to TRBJ2-1; TRBD2 matches 15 bases. The CDR3 runs to 18 residues. V was clipped by 7 bases and J by 6 bases; unmatched bases: 13. The germline CDR1 and CDR2 sequences are MDHEN and SYDVKM. The CDR3: CASTTQKPGLAGGNEQFF. For the CDR3, the DNA is TGTGCCAGCACCACTCAAAAACCGGGACTAGCGGGGGGCAATGAGCAGTTCTTC. Full variable domain (missing parts from reference TRBV28 and TRBJ2-1): DVKVTQSSRYLVKRTGEKVFLECVQDMDHENMFWYRQDPGLGLRLIYFSYDVKMKEKGDIPEGYSVSREKKERFSLILESASTNQTSMYLCASTTQKPGLAGGNEQFFGPGTRLTVL.

This clonotype was detected only a few times. The chain carries TRBV5-1 and TRBJ1-1, with 7 bases aligning to TRBD1. CDR3 length: 16 residues. The V gene end was trimmed by 4 bases and the J gene end by 4 bases; junction bases not matched to a gene: 13. Germline V gene sequence: CDR1 SGHRS, CDR2 YFSETQ. The CDR3 is CASSITRQGRSTEAFF. Written as DNA, the CDR3 is TGCGCCAGCAGCATTACCCGACAGGGTAGGAGCACTGAAGCTTTCTTT.

CDR3 residues: CASSAGQGREYV. The CDR3 DNA follows: TGTGCCAGCAGTGCGGGACAGGGGAGGGAGTACGTC. This rearrangement joins TRBV28 to TRBJ2-7; TRBD1 matches at 10 bases. V was pared by 5 bases and J by 11 bases, with 6 bases of the junction left unmatched. The germline V gene encodes CDR1 MDHEN and CDR2 SYDVKM. This CDR3 region has 12 residues.

This clonotype counts as medium-sized. The chain employs TRBV7-2 and TRBJ1-5; 8 bases fit TRBD1. CDR3 length equals 14 residues. Germline lookup yields CDR1 SGHTA and CDR2 FQGNSA. With 2 bases clipped from V and 6 bases from J, the junction kept 3 bases outside the gene matches. The CDR3 loop is CASSLKTGAQPQHF. In DNA, the CDR3 is TGTGCCAGCAGCTTAAAGACAGGGGCTCAGCCCCAGCATTTT.

By sample fraction, this clonotype is medium-sized. The chain couples TRBV28 to TRBJ2-3, with TRBD1 as a possible D gene (6 bases). Germline-derived CDR1 and CDR2 are MDHEN and SYDVKM. The CDR3 runs to 14 residues. V was pared by 7 bases and J by 6 bases, with 17 bases between. The CDR3 DNA follows: TGTGCCAGCATGACTACAGGGTCGTCGGATACGCAGTATTTT. Translation gives CASMTTGSSDTQYF. The full variable domain, completed using reference TRBV28 and TRBJ2-3, is DVKVTQSSRYLVKRTGEKVFLECVQDMDHENMFWYRQDPGLGLRLIYFSYDVKMKEKGDIPEGYSVSREKKERFSLILESASTNQTSMYLCASMTTGSSDTQYFGPGTRLTVL.

V and J are TRBV4-3 and TRBJ1-2; no definite D call. The CDR3 is 13 residues long. With 0 bases removed from V and 2 bases from J, the gap between germline ends came to 4 bases. Germline V gene lookup returns CDR1 LGHNA and CDR2 YSLEER. For the CDR3, the DNA is TGCGCCAGCAGCCAAGAGTTCAACTATGGCTACACCTTC. The encoded protein is CASSQEFNYGYTF.

This clonotype was seen a few times. This rearrangement joins TRBV7-6 to TRBJ1-1; 7 nucleotides align to TRBD1. This CDR3 is 12 amino acids long. J gave up 9 bases and V 5 bases, and 6 bases lay outside the gene matches. Per germline, CDR1 SGHVS and CDR2 FNYEAQ. Here the CDR3 reads CASSPDRAKAFF. In DNA form, the CDR3 reads TGTGCCAGCAGCCCCGACAGGGCAAAAGCTTTCTTT.

The chain links TRBV10-3 to TRBJ2-1; TRBD1 matches at 8 bases. Unmatched junction bases numbered 12, after V lost 6 bases and J lost 8 bases. This CDR3 comprises 15 residues. From germline, CDR1 is ENHRY and CDR2 SYGVKD. CDR3 nucleotides: TGTGCCATCAGCGATAGACAGGGGAAGGCTTATGAGCAGTTCTTC. Protein product: CAISDRQGKAYEQFF.

This clonotype was seen repeatedly, ten times or more. V is TRBV5-1 and J is TRBJ2-7, with D possibly matching TRBD1 (5 bases). The CDR3 totals 14 residues. Trimming stripped 5 bases from V and 3 bases from J, with 15 bases between. In germline, CDR1 is SGHRS, CDR2 YFSETQ. The DNA for the CDR3 is TGCGCCAGCAGTAGAATAACAGGAGACTACGAGCAGTACTTC. The encoded protein is CASSRITGDYEQYF.

Comment on this clonotype: One end of the junction is discordant with germline, which a read error may explain. The chain couples TRBV5-4 to TRBJ2-7; 7 bases line up with TRBD1. There are 13 residues in the CDR3. CDR1 is SGHNT and CDR2 is YYREEE in the germline V gene (reference sequence). CDR3 in DNA: TGTGCCAGCAGCCCTGGGACAGTCTACGAGCAGAACTTC. Its translation is CASSPGTVYEQNF.

This clonotype turned up a few times. A read error may account for a junction end that differs from germline. This chain uses TRBV4-3 with TRBJ2-4; TRBD1 matches at 9 bases. This CDR3 region has 8 residues. The V gene's germline CDR1 is LGHNA and CDR2 YSLEER. The CDR3 region has the DNA TGCGCCACCGAGACAGGGGGCTTC. It encodes CATETGGF.